This T cell receptor beta chain was recorded in a study of shared T cell receptors in the human thymus. Germline V gene data show CDR1 as LGHNA and CDR2 as YSLEER. J lost 3 bases, V lost 3 bases, and 7 bases had no gene match. This CDR3 comprises 15 residues. Clones were sequenced by immunoSEQ multiplex PCR, and TCRdb holds only the in-frame ones, with some missing. This table holds about 660,000 clones, 70% to 90% found once. These data were also filed under a second study, of human thymus T cells. That source adds: The donors were infants in Finland with congenital heart defects, otherwise immunologically healthy. Obtained as resections during corrective heart surgery, the thymus tissue was then studied. The authors found apparently biased V and J gene usage in thymic and blood repertoires.

The receptor comes from a boy younger than two with a congenital heart defect. The chain employs TRBV4-3 and TRBJ1-1; 7 bases map to TRBD1. Sequenced material: thymocytes. CDR3 sequence (DNA): TGCGCCAGCAGCCAGCGGAGTACAGGGGACACTGAAGCTTTCTTT. Translating gives CASSQRSTGDTEAFF.